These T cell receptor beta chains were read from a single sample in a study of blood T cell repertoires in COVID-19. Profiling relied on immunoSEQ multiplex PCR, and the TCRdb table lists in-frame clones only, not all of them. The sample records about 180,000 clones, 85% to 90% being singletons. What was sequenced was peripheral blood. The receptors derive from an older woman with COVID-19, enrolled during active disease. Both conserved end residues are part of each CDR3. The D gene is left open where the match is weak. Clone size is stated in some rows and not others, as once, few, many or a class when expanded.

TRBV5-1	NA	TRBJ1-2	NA	CASSLGSYGYTF	TGCGCCAGCAGCTTGGGGAGCTATGGCTACACCTTC
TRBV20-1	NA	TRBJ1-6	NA	CSARTGSRLHF	TGCAGTGCTAGAACGGGGTCGCGCCTCCACTTT
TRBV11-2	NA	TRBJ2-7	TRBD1	CASSPLGTGAYEQYF	TGTGCCAGCAGCCCACTCGGGACAGGAGCCTACGAGCAGTACTTC
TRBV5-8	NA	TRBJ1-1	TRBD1	CASKQTGVNTEAFF	TGTGCCAGCAAACAAACAGGGGTGAACACTGAAGCTTTCTTT
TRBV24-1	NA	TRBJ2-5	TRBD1	CATSETTGRETQYF	TGTGCCACCAGTGAGACGACAGGGCGGGAGACCCAGTACTTC
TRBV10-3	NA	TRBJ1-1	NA	CAIKDSGKGNTEAFF	TGTGCCATCAAAGACTCGGGAAAGGGGAACACTGAAGCTTTCTTT
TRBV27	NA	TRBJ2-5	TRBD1	CASTRQGSETQYF	TGTGCCAGCACGCGACAGGGCTCGGAGACCCAGTACTTC
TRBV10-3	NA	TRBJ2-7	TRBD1	CAISDGGQGAYEQYF	TGTGCCATCAGCGATGGCGGGCAGGGGGCGTACGAGCAGTACTTC
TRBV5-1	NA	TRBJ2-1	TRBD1	CASSLGQGAYNEQFF	TGCGCCAGCAGCTTAGGACAGGGGGCCTACAATGAGCAGTTCTTC
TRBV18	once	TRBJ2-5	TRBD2	CASSPGTSGSGETQYF	TGTGCCAGCTCACCTGGGACTAGCGGGAGTGGGGAGACCCAGTACTTC
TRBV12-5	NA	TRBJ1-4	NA	CASAVLNEKLFF	TGTGCTAGTGCCGTATTAAATGAAAAACTGTTTTTT
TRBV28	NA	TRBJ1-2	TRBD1	CASTQGGRDYGYTF	TGTGCCAGCACCCAAGGGGGCAGAGATTATGGCTACACCTTC
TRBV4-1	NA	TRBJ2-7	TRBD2	CASSRGEGTYEQYF	TGCGCCAGCAGCCGAGGGGAGGGTACCTACGAGCAGTACTTC
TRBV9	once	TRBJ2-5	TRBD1	CASSLRTGRQETQYF	TGTGCCAGCAGCTTAAGGACAGGGAGGCAAGAGACCCAGTACTTC
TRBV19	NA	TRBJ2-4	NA	CASSIGSGEGIQYF	TGTGCCAGTAGTATAGGATCGGGGGAAGGCATTCAGTACTTC
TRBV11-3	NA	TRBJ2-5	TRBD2	CASSWEGRETQYF	TGTGCCAGCAGCTGGGAGGGCCGTGAGACCCAGTACTTC
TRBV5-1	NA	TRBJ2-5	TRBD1	CASSSGTGDQETQYF	TGCGCCAGCAGCTCCGGGACAGGGGACCAAGAGACCCAGTACTTC
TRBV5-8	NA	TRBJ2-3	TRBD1	CASSLGGQSVDTQYF	TGTGCCAGCAGCTTGGGGGGACAGTCCGTGGATACGCAGTATTTT
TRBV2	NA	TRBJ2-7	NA	CASSAGQGSYEQYF	TGTGCCAGCAGTGCCGGTCAGGGCTCCTACGAGCAGTACTTC
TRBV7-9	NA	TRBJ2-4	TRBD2	CASSLGGSRDKNIQYF	TGTGCCAGCAGCTTAGGCGGGAGTAGGGACAAAAACATTCAGTACTTC
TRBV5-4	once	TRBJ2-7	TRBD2	CASSSRNSGTEQYF	TGTGCCAGCAGCTCCCGTAATAGCGGGACGGAGCAGTACTTC
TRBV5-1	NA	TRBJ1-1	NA	CASSMRDISTNTEAFF	TGCGCCAGCAGCATGAGGGACATCTCGACGAACACTGAAGCTTTCTTT
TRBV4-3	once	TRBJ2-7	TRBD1	CASSQEDRGIYEQYF	TGCGCCAGCAGCCAGGAAGACAGGGGAATTTACGAGCAGTACTTC
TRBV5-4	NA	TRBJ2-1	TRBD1	CASSLVSRGKDEQFF	TGTGCCAGCAGCTTGGTCTCCAGGGGGAAGGATGAGCAGTTCTTC
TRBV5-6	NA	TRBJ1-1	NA	CASSLVTGWGADTEAFF	TGTGCCAGCAGCTTGGTAACCGGGTGGGGCGCGGACACTGAAGCTTTCTTT
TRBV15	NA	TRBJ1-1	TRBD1	CATSSRTGVVTEAFF	TGTGCCACCAGCTCTCGGACAGGGGTTGTCACTGAAGCTTTCTTT
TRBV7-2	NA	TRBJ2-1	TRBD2	CASSWTGPSGSYEQFF	TGTGCCAGCAGCTGGACGGGGCCTAGCGGGAGTTATGAGCAGTTCTTC
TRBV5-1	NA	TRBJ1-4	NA	CASSPREGGVEKLFF	TGCGCCAGCAGCCCCCGGGAGGGGGGGGTTGAAAAACTGTTTTTT
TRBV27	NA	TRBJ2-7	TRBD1	CASSLLGQGVSYEQYF	TGTGCCAGCAGTCTCTTAGGACAGGGTGTTTCCTACGAGCAGTACTTC
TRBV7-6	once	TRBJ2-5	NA	CASSQTGFQETQYF	TGTGCCAGCAGCCAAACAGGTTTTCAAGAGACCCAGTACTTC
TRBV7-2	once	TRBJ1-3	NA	CASSLRNRNTIYF	TGTGCCAGCAGCTTACGTAACAGAAACACCATATATTTT
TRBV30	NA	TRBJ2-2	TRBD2	CAWSPTSGSTGELFF	TGTGCCTGGAGTCCGACTAGCGGGAGTACCGGGGAGCTGTTTTTT
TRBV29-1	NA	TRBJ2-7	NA	CSVLDRRSSYEQYF	TGCAGCGTTCTTGACAGGAGATCCTCCTACGAGCAGTACTTC
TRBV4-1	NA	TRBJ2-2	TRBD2	CASSTGASGATGELFF	TGCGCCAGCAGCACCGGGGCTAGCGGAGCTACCGGGGAGCTGTTTTTT
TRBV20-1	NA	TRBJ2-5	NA	CSASQFYQETQYF	TGCAGTGCTAGTCAGTTTTACCAAGAGACCCAGTACTTC
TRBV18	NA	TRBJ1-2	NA	CASSISGDDYGYTF	TGTGCCAGCTCTATCTCAGGGGATGACTATGGCTACACCTTC
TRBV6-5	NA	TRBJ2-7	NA	CASSRERNYEQYF	TGTGCCAGCAGTAGAGAGCGAAACTACGAGCAGTACTTC
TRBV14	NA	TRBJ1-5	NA	CASSQANDQPQHF	TGTGCCAGCAGCCAAGCTAACGATCAGCCCCAGCATTTT
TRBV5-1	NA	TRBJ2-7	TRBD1	CASSLSSGTDYEQYF	TGCGCCAGCAGCTTGTCATCCGGGACAGACTACGAGCAGTACTTC
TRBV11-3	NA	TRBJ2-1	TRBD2	CASSSRLAGYNEQFF	TGTGCCAGCAGCTCACGACTAGCGGGATACAATGAGCAGTTCTTC
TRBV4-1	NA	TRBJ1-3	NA	CASSQDTVTGNTIYF	TGCGCCAGCAGCCAAGATACGGTAACGGGAAACACCATATATTTT
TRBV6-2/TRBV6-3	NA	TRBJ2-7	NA	CASSYVGSSYEQYF	TGTGCCAGCAGTTATGTCGGGAGCTCCTACGAGCAGTACTTC
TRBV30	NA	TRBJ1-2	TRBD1	CAWEQGVYGYTF	TGTGCCTGGGAACAGGGGGTCTATGGCTACACCTTC
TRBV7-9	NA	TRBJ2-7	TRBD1	CASSVRDRAHEQYF	TGTGCCAGCAGCGTTAGGGACAGGGCCCACGAGCAGTACTTC
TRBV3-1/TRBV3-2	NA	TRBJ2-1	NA	CASGPPIYNEQFF	TGCGCCAGCGGGCCGCCCATATACAATGAGCAGTTCTTC
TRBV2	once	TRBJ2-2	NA	CASRTDRHTGELFF	TGTGCCAGCAGGACAGACAGACACACCGGGGAGCTGTTTTTT
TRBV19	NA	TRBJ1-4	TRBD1	CASSAGQATNEKLFF	TGTGCCAGTAGTGCTGGACAGGCAACTAATGAAAAACTGTTTTTT
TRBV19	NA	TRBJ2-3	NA	CASSPRRNTQYF	TGTGCCAGTAGTCCAAGGAGGAATACGCAGTATTTT
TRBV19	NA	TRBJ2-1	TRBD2	CASRIHLAGGPKNEQFF	TGTGCCAGTCGAATCCACCTAGCGGGAGGGCCGAAGAATGAGCAGTTCTTC
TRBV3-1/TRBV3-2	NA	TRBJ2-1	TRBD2	CASSQAGLADGGNEQFF	TGTGCCAGCAGCCAAGCGGGACTAGCGGATGGGGGGAATGAGCAGTTCTTC
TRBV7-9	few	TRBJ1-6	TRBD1	CASSRDSSYNSPLHF	TGTGCCAGCAGTCGGGACAGTAGCTATAATTCACCCCTCCACTTT